The 4 T cell receptor beta chains given below trace back to one sample, sequenced in a study of T cells in Graves' hyperthyroidism and ophthalmopathy. RNA transcripts were the template for amplifying TCR beta CDR3 regions. The HTBI primer set was used in a first-round RT-PCR of the TCR CDR3. TCRdb re-called the multiplex PCR reads through MiXCR, storing one row per CDR3 protein. The table shows 450,000 to 700,000 distinct CDR3 sequences, with roughly 50% occurring only once. Material for sequencing was peripheral blood or thyroid tissue (not recorded which). These receptors all stem from an adult woman with Graves' disease, either hyperthyroidism or ophthalmopathy (not recorded which).

About this clonotype: At one of its ends the junction is not consistent with the germline gene, which may arise from a read error. The chain joins TRBV5-1 to TRBJ2-7; TRBD1 matches at 7 bases. This CDR3 is 15 amino acids long. The V gene's germline CDR1 is SGHRS and CDR2 YFSETQ. CDR3 protein: CASSFSTGVTGEQYF. The CDR3, as DNA: TGCGCCAGCAGCTTCAGCACAGGGGTCACCGGGGAGCAATACTTC.

Remarks on this clonotype: A read error may explain this, as a much larger clone is one base away. The V call is TRBV11-2, the J call TRBJ1-3; TRBD1 matches 7 bases. The CDR3 runs to 15 residues. V shed 3 bases, J shed 0 bases, and the junction held 2 bases outside the gene matches. Germline-derived CDR1 and CDR2 are SGHAT and FQNNGV. This CDR3 reads CASSFGTVSGNTIYF. CDR3 bases: TGTGCCAGCAGCTTCGGGACAGTCTCTGGAAACACCATATATTTT.

The chain has TRBV12-3 or TRBV12-4 and TRBJ1-2; 8 bases match TRBD1. The trim removed 5 bases at V and 3 bases at J, leaving 5 bases unmatched. The CDR3 consists of 14 residues. In nucleotides, the CDR3 is TGTGCCAGCAGTGGGGACAGGATGGACTATGGCTACACCTTC. It encodes CASSGDRMDYGYTF.

This clonotype was seen ten or more times. The J gene is TRBJ1-5, the V gene TRBV7-9; TRBD1 might be the D (5 bases). From germline, CDR1 is SEHNR and CDR2 FQNEAQ (reference sequence). Trimming removed 5 bases at V and 11 bases at J, with 10 bases between. This CDR3 is 11 amino acids long. The CDR3 DNA reads TGTGCCAGCAGCGCCGGAGGGGCCCAGCATTTT. Amino acids: CASSAGGAQHF.